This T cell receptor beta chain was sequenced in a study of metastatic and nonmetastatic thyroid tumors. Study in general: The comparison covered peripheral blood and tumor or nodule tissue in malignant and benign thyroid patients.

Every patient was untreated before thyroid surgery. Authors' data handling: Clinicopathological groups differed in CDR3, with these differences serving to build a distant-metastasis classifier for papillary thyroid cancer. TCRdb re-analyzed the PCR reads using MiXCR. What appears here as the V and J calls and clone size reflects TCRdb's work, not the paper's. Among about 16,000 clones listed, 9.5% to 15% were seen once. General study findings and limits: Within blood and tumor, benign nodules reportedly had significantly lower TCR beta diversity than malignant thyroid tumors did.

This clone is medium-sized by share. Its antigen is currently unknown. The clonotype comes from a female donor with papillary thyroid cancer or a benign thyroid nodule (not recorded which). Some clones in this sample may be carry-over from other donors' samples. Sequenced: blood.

The CDR3 is CASSYSMGQTYEQYF. The CDR3 DNA reads as TGTGCCAGCAGTTACTCGATGGGACAGACCTACGAGCAGTACTTC. The rearrangement joins TRBV6-5 to TRBJ2-7; 7 nucleotides match TRBD1. Looked up from germline, CDR1 is MNHEY and CDR2 is SVGAGI. The CDR3 sequence is 15 residues long. Trimming removed 0 bases from V and 2 bases from J; junction bases left unmatched: 4.